The TCR beta chain described here comes from a study of glioma-infiltrating T cells. Regarding the study as a whole: Tissue-blood divergence was below expectation in non-neoplastic patients, above in gliomas. Only very few CDR3 sequences appeared in both tissue and blood.

V trimming: 6 bases; J trimming: 4 bases; junction bases outside the gene matches: 9. In germline, CDR1 is SQVTM, CDR2 ANQGSEA. There are 15 residues in the CDR3. Using RNA template, CDR3s of TCR alpha and beta were amplified with iRepertoire arm-PCR. TCRdb analysed the multiplex PCR reads with MiXCR anew, one entry per CDR3 protein. The profile shows roughly 20,000 distinct CDR3 sequences, around 24% of them singletons. This clonotype was seen only a few times. Its target is unknown. This chain joins TRBV29-1 and TRBJ2-3, with 11 positions matching TRBD1. Sequenced material: glioma tissue, nonneoplastic brain tissue, or PBMCs (not recorded which). The clonotype was recovered from a human donor with low-grade glioma or glioblastoma, undergoing nonglioma brain surgery, or in good health (not recorded which). As DNA, the CDR3 is TGCAGCGTGTCACCGGGACAGGGGGATCCAGATACGCAGTATTTT. Protein: CSVSPGQGDPDTQYF.